The clone carrying this T cell receptor beta chain was counted only a few times. This entry is derived from a study of early T cells in non-severe SARS-CoV-2 infection. Researchers tagged individual cDNA molecules with unique molecular identifiers. TCRdb independently ran MiXCR on the 5' RACE reads; one entry per CDR3 protein. The sample has under 90,000 distinct CDR3 sequences; about 14% are singletons. The germline V gene encodes CDR1 SQVTM and CDR2 ANQGSEA. The CDR3 covers 14 residues. Trimming took off 4 bases at V and 2 bases at J, with 15 bases between the two ends. This clonotype was sampled from an adult who was a healthcare worker with PCR-confirmed SARS-CoV-2 infection or an uninfected control (not recorded which). The V gene is TRBV29-1, the J gene TRBJ2-7; D might be TRBD1 (6 bases). Sequencing was carried out using whole blood. CDR3 amino acids: CSVAGTPKPYEQYF. CDR3 nucleotide sequence: TGCAGCGTTGCAGGGACACCGAAACCCTACGAGCAGTACTTC.